This T cell receptor (beta chain) derives from a study of T cells in localized non-small cell lung cancer. Details on this clone: Antigen: not known.

The CDR3 consists of 14 residues. CDR1 and CDR2 (germline): SGHRS, YFSETQ. With 5 bases removed from V and 4 bases from J, the gap between germline ends came to 15 bases. Study-wide results and limits: Patients showing higher blood T cell density tended to see longer overall survival. Sequencing covered just one tumor region, so heterogeneity cannot be ruled out. Within adjacent lung there appeared a median 57 of the top 100 tumor clones.

Libraries were prepared by immunoSEQ multiplex PCR; TCRdb keeps only in-frame clonotypes and omits some of them. Of 6,000 or so clones in the sample, roughly two fifths were seen once. This clonotype was obtained from a woman aged 35-75 years with stage II squamous cell lung carcinoma. This chain joins TRBV5-1 and TRBJ1-2, with D tentatively TRBD1 (5 bases). Specimen: lung tumor tissue, collected before any cancer treatment. This CDR3 reads CASRGDAGGYGYTF. The CDR3 DNA follows: TGCGCCAGCAGGGGTGACGCGGGGGGCTATGGCTACACCTTC.